Here is one T cell receptor beta chain with its context. This clonotype occurred a few times. The target of this receptor is not known. Base qualities are not recorded, but no much larger clone differs from it by a single base. This sample was taken from a study of T cells after yellow fever vaccination (dated by TCRdb to between 2018 and 2021). The study in broad terms: The SMART-Seq v4 Ultra Low Input RNA kit was used to prepare libraries from fractions with low cell numbers. Bulk TCR alpha and beta repertoires were sequenced longitudinally to track T-cell clones before and after primary and booster YFV17D yellow fever vaccination. Two healthy male donors, one aged 18 to 29 and one aged 30 to 40 years, were included in the cohort. Blood was collected at multiple timepoints before and after primary and secondary immunization, and bulk PBMC replicates and cell subsets were isolated.

General conclusions and limits of the study: After the booster, most clones that had expanded after primary vaccination were detected again (around 96% of CD4 and around nine tenths of CD8), suggesting broad maintenance of memory. Because the study included only two donors, the extent to which the findings can be generalized is limited. Computational filtering was needed because FACS-sorted repertoires could contain abundant contaminating clonotypes from the bulk population. The secondary T-cell response was weaker than the primary response but faster, peaking on day 5 instead of day 15. A small fraction of clonotypes appeared in both the CD4 and CD8 compartments, likely as a result of convergent recombination.

Taken with the paper, the label for treatment or condition translates to: live attenuated yellow fever vaccine strain. PBMCs were isolated from peripheral blood using a standard Ficoll-Paque protocol. CD4 and CD8 T-cell fractions were isolated with Dynabeads CD4 and CD8 positive selection kits. RNA was extracted with TriZol from bulk PBMCs, CD4 and CD8 fractions, and dextramer-positive and dextramer-negative fractions. TCR cDNA was made using 5'RACE template switching, a step that added a universal primer site and unique molecular identifiers. Priming of cDNA synthesis was performed from both the TCR alpha and TCR beta constant segments. Library amplification used two PCR steps, and the second PCR step added sample barcodes and sequencing adapters. Sequencing of the libraries was done on either Illumina HiSeq 2500 (2x100 bp) or NovaSeq (2x150 bp). As for how the authors treated the data: Demultiplexing of reads and collapsing into UMI consensus sequences were performed with MIGEC, and V(D)J alignment was carried out with MiXCR. Vaccine-responding clonotypes were identified with edgeR using replicate PBMC samples, with FDR below 0.01 and a log2 fold change above 5 up to day 15 being required. Each bulk clonotype received a CD4 or CD8 identity based on whether the sequenced CD4 or CD8 repertoire contained that clonotype at higher abundance. The raw public data were reprocessed by TCRdb itself: fastp quality trimming at Q25, MiXCR clonotype calling, in-frame beta chains only. A single entry per CDR3 protein holds the most common genes and DNA from its merged rows. TCRdb's processing, not the study's, gives the V and J calls here. This sample lists tens of thousands of distinct CDR3 sequences; more than 5.5% were detected once. The biggest ten clones account for more than 25% of the sample.

The germline ends are 14 bases apart after V is trimmed by 8 bases and J by 4 bases. Measured from the cysteine to the phenylalanine, the CDR3 is 13 residues long. CDR3 DNA is the only sequence kept; it has 39 bases, read in frame from the first base. The chain was built from TRBV12-3 or TRBV12-4 and TRBJ1-1, with no D gene named confidently. Source: CD8+ T cells sorted from PBMCs, taken 10 days after the first yellow fever vaccination. The TCR originated in a man between 18 and 35 years old who received the YFV17D yellow fever vaccine. The nucleotide sequence is TGTGCCAGCCAGAGAAGTTTTGGCACTGAAGCTTTCTTT. Its coded protein is CASQRSFGTEAFF.